This T cell receptor beta chain is drawn from a study of blood T cells in healthy people across ages. Ten or more counts support this clonotype. Using a J-beta primer mix together with a sample-barcoded 5' primer, a second PCR was run for about 6 to 11 cycles. Via MiXCR, TCRdb re-called the 5' RACE reads, giving one row per CDR3 protein. The sample includes 1 million or so distinct CDR3 sequences, approximately 25% of them seen just once. This CDR3 region has 12 residues. CDR1 and CDR2 from the germline V gene are SGHDT and YYEEEE. V lost 0 bases, J lost 6 bases, and 6 bases lay in between. These data also formed part of another study, on T cells of mothers and their children.

The specimen sequenced was blood. The sequence derives from a girl aged 2 to 9 in good health. The rearrangement links TRBV5-6 to TRBJ1-2; D may be TRBD1 (5 bases). CDR3 in DNA: TGTGCCAGCAGCTTGGAGGGGCATGGCTACACCTTC. This translates into CASSLEGHGYTF.